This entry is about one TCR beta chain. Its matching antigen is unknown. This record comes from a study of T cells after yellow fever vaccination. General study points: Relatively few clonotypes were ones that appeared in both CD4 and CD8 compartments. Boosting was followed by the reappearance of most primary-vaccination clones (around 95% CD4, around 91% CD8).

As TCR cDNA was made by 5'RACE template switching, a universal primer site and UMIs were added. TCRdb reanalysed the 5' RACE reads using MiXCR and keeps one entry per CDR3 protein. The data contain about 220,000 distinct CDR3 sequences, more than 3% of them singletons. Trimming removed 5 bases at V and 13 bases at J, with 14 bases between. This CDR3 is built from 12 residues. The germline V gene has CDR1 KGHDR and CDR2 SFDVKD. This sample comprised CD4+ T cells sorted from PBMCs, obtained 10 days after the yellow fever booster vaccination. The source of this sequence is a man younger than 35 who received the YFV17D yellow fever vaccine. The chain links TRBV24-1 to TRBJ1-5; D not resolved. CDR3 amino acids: CATSGVDTKQHF. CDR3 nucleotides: TGTGCCACCAGTGGCGTTGACACCAAGCAGCATTTT.